Presented here are 25 T cell receptor beta chains from one specimen sequenced in a study of blood T cell repertoires in COVID-19. Clones were read by immunoSEQ multiplex PCR, and TCRdb kept only the in-frame ones, dropping some. The table includes 120,000 to 150,000 clones, around four fifths detected once. The sequencing input was PBMCs or T cells enriched from blood (not recorded which). All receptors derive from a woman aged 40 to 50 who had recovered from COVID-19.

This chain joins TRBV11-2 and TRBJ1-2; a weak D match, TRBD1 (5 bases). Germline loops: CDR1 SGHAT, CDR2 FQNNGV. Deletions cut 4 bases from V and 4 bases from J, with 13 bases between. The CDR3 loop spans 14 amino acids. CDR3 DNA: TGTGCCAGCAGCTCCGTACAGGAGCTCTATGGCTACACCTTC. Translation gives CASSSVQELYGYTF.

This chain connects TRBV7-9 to TRBJ2-1; TRBD2 matches 8 bases. The CDR3 totals 15 residues. Germline loops: CDR1 SEHNR, CDR2 FQNEAQ (reference sequence). Trimming removed 5 bases from V and 1 base from J; junction bases left unmatched: 4. The DNA of the CDR3 is TGTGCCAGCAGCCCGAGCGGGGGTTCCTACAATGAGCAGTTCTTC. This sequence encodes CASSPSGGSYNEQFF.

The gene calls are TRBV19 and TRBJ2-1; TRBD1 aligns across 9 bases. The germline CDR1 and CDR2 sequences are LNHDA and SQIVND (reference sequence). The CDR3 length is 15 residues. Losses at the gene ends were 8 bases for V and 3 bases for J; bases not matched to a gene: 8. The CDR3 DNA sequence: TGTGCCAGTGAGGGACAGGGTTCGGGCTACAATGAGCAGTTCTTC. It specifies CASEGQGSGYNEQFF.

The CDR3 sequence: CSVGMTGSDNQPQHF. The CDR3 bases are TGCAGCGTTGGAATGACAGGCTCAGATAATCAGCCCCAGCATTTT. The chain employs TRBV29-1 and TRBJ1-5, with D perhaps matching TRBD1 (6 bases). The V end was cut by 4 bases, the J end by 4 bases, with 17 bases between. This CDR3 spans 15 amino acids. Germline V CDR1 and CDR2: SQVTM, ANQGSEA.

This chain uses TRBV7-3 with TRBJ2-7, with D perhaps matching TRBD1 (6 bases). Looked up from germline, CDR1 is SGHTA and CDR2 is FQGTGA. This CDR3 has 17 amino acids. V lost 3 bases to trimming and J lost 5 bases, with 23 bases between them. CDR3 bases: TGTGCCAGCAGCTTCCTAGAAACTTCAGGGGCGAGGAACGAGCAGTACTTC. Residues: CASSFLETSGARNEQYF.

This clone was recorded many times. The chain combines TRBV2 with TRBJ2-1, with 8 nucleotides matching TRBD2. The CDR3 runs 13 residues. V lost 7 bases, J lost 5 bases, and 4 bases stayed unmatched. Per germline, CDR1 SNHLY and CDR2 FYNNEI. The CDR3, as DNA: TGTGCCAGCACGGGGGGGTACGACAATGAGCAGTTCTTC. Its translation: CASTGGYDNEQFF.

V gene TRBV4-1 combines with J gene TRBJ1-3; 7 positions agree with TRBD1. There are 16 residues in the CDR3. Germline CDR1 is MGHRA and CDR2 is YSYEKL. J gave up 0 bases and V 0 bases, and 2 bases lay outside the gene matches. DNA of the CDR3: TGCGCCAGCAGCCAAGAGGGACAGAGCTCTGGAAACACCATATATTTT. This sequence encodes CASSQEGQSSGNTIYF.

This chain links TRBV27 with TRBJ1-6; D remains unclear. Looked up from germline, CDR1 is MNHEY and CDR2 is SMNVEV (reference sequence). The CDR3 is 13 residues long. The V end was cut by 10 bases, the J end by 7 bases, with 14 bases between. CDR3 DNA sequence: TGTGCCACCCTAGGCGGTTACAATTCACCCCTCCACTTT. Amino acid sequence: CATLGGYNSPLHF.

This clone was detected only a few times. This chain connects TRBV9 to TRBJ1-1; D gene uncertain. The germline V and J ends were trimmed by 3 bases and 1 base, with 10 bases remaining between them. The CDR3 has 14 residues. Germline CDR1 and CDR2: SGDLS and YYNGEE. CDR3 nucleotide sequence: TGTGCCAGCAGCGGTTTTCAGAAGAACACTGAAGCTTTCTTT. It is translated as CASSGFQKNTEAFF.

The chain couples TRBV11-2 to TRBJ2-5, with TRBD2 matching over 14 bases. Germline V gene lookup returns CDR1 SGHAT and CDR2 FQNNGV. V shed 1 base, J shed 4 bases, and the junction held 11 bases outside the gene matches. The CDR3 loop spans 19 amino acids. CDR3 residues: CASSLGLAGGPNLGETQYF. CDR3 sequence (DNA): TGTGCCAGCAGCTTAGGACTAGCGGGGGGGCCGAACCTTGGAGAGACCCAGTACTTC.

The gene calls are TRBV11-2 and TRBJ1-4; D not certain. Trimming cost V 3 bases and J 4 bases, with 12 bases left between them. The germline V gene encodes CDR1 SGHAT and CDR2 FQNNGV. This CDR3 spans 15 amino acids. The CDR3 region is CASSFGGRINEKLFF. The DNA for the CDR3 is TGTGCCAGCAGCTTCGGCGGGAGAATTAATGAAAAACTGTTTTTT.

CDR3 amino acids: CASSRLRDTEAFF. In DNA, the CDR3 is TGTGCCAGCAGCCGTCTTCGGGATACTGAAGCTTTCTTT. The chain carries TRBV7-9 and TRBJ1-1; D call uncertain. Trimming cost V 5 bases and J 5 bases, with 12 bases left between them. Germline CDR1 and CDR2: SEHNR and FQNEAQ (reference sequence). The CDR3 loop spans 13 amino acids.

The chain carries TRBV4-2 and TRBJ2-1, with D tentatively TRBD2 (6 bases). This CDR3 region has 18 residues. CDR1 is LGHNA and CDR2 is YNFKEQ in the germline V gene. The V end was cut by 0 bases, the J end by 1 base, with 16 bases between. In DNA form, the CDR3 reads TGTGCCAGCAGCCAAGATCTGCGTCGGAGGGTATCCTACAATGAGCAGTTCTTC. Translating gives CASSQDLRRRVSYNEQFF.

This chain uses TRBV15 with TRBJ1-2; tentatively, D is TRBD1 (6 bases). Looked up from germline, CDR1 is LNHNV and CDR2 is YYDKDF (reference sequence). V lost 3 bases and J 3 bases, leaving 8 bases between the germline ends. CDR3 length: 13 residues. CDR3 coding DNA: TGTGCCACCAGCAGGGACAGAGACTATGGCTACACCTTC. This translates into CATSRDRDYGYTF.

This clone was seen a few times. This could be a read error, since a much larger clone is one nucleotide away. This sample also contains other DNA sequences that code for the same CDR3. The chain couples TRBV11-3 to TRBJ2-1, with 10 positions matching TRBD2. V trimming: 4 bases; J trimming: 0 bases; junction bases outside the gene matches: 3. This CDR3 region has 16 residues. CDR1 and CDR2 (germline): SGHNT, YENEEA. The DNA of the CDR3 is TGTGCCAGCAGCTCCCGGACTAGCGGCTCCTACAATGAGCAGTTCTTC. It is translated as CASSSRTSGSYNEQFF.

The gene calls are TRBV6-5 and TRBJ2-7, with TRBD1 matching over 7 bases. This CDR3 comprises 13 residues. In germline, CDR1 is MNHEY, CDR2 SVGAGI. V lost 6 bases to trimming and J lost 2 bases; unmatched junction nucleotides: 4. The CDR3 spells CASRLGQTYEQYF. The CDR3 bases are TGTGCCAGCAGACTGGGACAGACCTACGAGCAGTACTTC.

This clone occurred many times. CDR3 loop: CASSEVAGGGETQYF. The CDR3 DNA sequence: TGTGCCAGCAGTGAAGTAGCGGGAGGAGGAGAGACCCAGTACTTC. The chain is built from TRBV6-1 and TRBJ2-5, with 10 bases aligning to TRBD2. This CDR3 is built from 15 residues. The germline V gene encodes CDR1 MNHNS and CDR2 SASEGT. V gave up 1 base and J gave up 4 bases; unmatched junction bases: 3.

The J gene is TRBJ2-3, the V gene TRBV9; 9 bases are a match to TRBD2. V was clipped by 0 bases and J by 2 bases; unmatched bases: 4. Germline-derived CDR1 and CDR2 are SGDLS and YYNGEE. The CDR3 is 16 residues long. CDR3 bases: TGTGCCAGCAGCGTAGAAGGCGGGAGGGTCACAGATACGCAGTATTTT. Residues: CASSVEGGRVTDTQYF.

The CDR3 nucleotides are TGTGCCAGCTCCCCTTCCGGGACAGCTGGAAACACCATATATTTT. Protein sequence: CASSPSGTAGNTIYF. The chain combines TRBV18 with TRBJ1-3, with 7 bases that match TRBD1. Germline V gives CDR1 KGHSH, CDR2 LQKENI. Trimming took 6 bases from V and 2 from J; bases not matched to a gene: 7. This CDR3 comprises 15 residues.

The chain employs TRBV9 and TRBJ1-3; D uncertain. The germline gives CDR1 SGDLS, CDR2 YYNGEE. The CDR3 spans 16 residues. V lost 0 bases and J lost 0, with 10 bases in between. CDR3 residues: CASSVGARNSGNTIYF. In nucleotides, the CDR3 is TGTGCCAGCAGCGTAGGCGCGCGGAACTCTGGAAACACCATATATTTT.

The genes are TRBV3-1 (or the pseudogene TRBV3-2) and TRBJ1-1; possible D gene TRBD1, 6 bases. CDR3 length equals 14 residues. Looked up from germline, CDR1 is LGHDT and CDR2 is YNNKEL (reference sequence). V lost 3 bases and J lost 4, with 12 bases in between. This CDR3 is CASSQGAPGTEAFF. The CDR3 DNA reads TGTGCCAGCAGCCAGGGGGCGCCGGGCACTGAAGCTTTCTTT.

The chain is built from TRBV29-1 and TRBJ1-5, with 8 bases fitting TRBD1. With V trimmed by 6 bases and J by 3 bases, 7 bases remained unmatched. CDR3 length: 14 residues. In germline, CDR1 is SQVTM, CDR2 ANQGSEA. The CDR3 here is CSVATGALNQPQHF. The CDR3 bases are TGCAGCGTCGCGACAGGGGCGCTCAATCAGCCCCAGCATTTT.

This chain joins TRBV30 and TRBJ1-2; no clear D. The CDR3 loop spans 12 amino acids. The germline V gene has CDR1 GTSNPN and CDR2 SVGIG (reference sequence). V was trimmed by 0 bases and J by 8 bases, leaving 10 bases between them. CDR3 protein: CAWSVQGGGYTF. Here the CDR3 DNA reads TGTGCCTGGAGTGTACAAGGAGGGGGCTACACCTTC.

The CDR3 region has the DNA TGTGCCAGTAGTATAGCCCGGCGCGGCGGGGAGCTGTTTTTT. The encoded protein is CASSIARRGGELFF. The genes are TRBV19 and TRBJ2-2, with unresolved D. The CDR3 totals 14 residues. The V gene lost 1 base and the J gene lost 7 bases, with 10 bases spanning the gap. Looked up from germline, CDR1 is LNHDA and CDR2 is SQIVND (reference sequence).

The chain employs TRBV29-1 and TRBJ2-7, with 8 positions matching TRBD1. Unmatched junction bases numbered 14, after V lost 7 bases and J lost 6 bases. Germline lookup yields CDR1 SQVTM and CDR2 ANQGSEA. The CDR3 length is 14 residues. The CDR3 nucleotides are TGCAGCGCTGCGGAGACAGGGGTCAGGGGCGAGCAGTACTTC. Protein product: CSAAETGVRGEQYF.